This TCR beta chain came from a study of T cells in narcolepsy (dated by TCRdb to the late 2010s). Some background on the complete study: Healthy control donors were enrolled in the study alongside patients who had narcolepsy type 1 or type 2 (NT1, NT2). The study sought autoreactive T cells targeting hypocretin neuron self-antigens (hypocretin, TRIB2) in narcolepsy patients, using TCR Vbeta sequencing to track clonotypes in blood and CSF.

For TCR Vbeta sequencing, memory CD4+ T cells were sorted ex vivo from the peripheral blood of narcolepsy patients and healthy controls. Library construction relied on the immunoSEQ multiplex PCR assay. Held by TCRdb, this immuneACCESS table contains in-frame sequences only and omits some clones. Under half of the omission traces to an unresolved V gene where checked; the cause of the rest is unknown. The sample table holds 25,000 to 35,000 clones, of which 86% were seen once. Around 1.1% of the sample is held by the ten biggest clonotypes. The germline V gene specifies SGHRS as CDR1 and YFSETQ as CDR2. V is clipped by 6 bases and J by 1 base, and the sequence between their germline boundaries is 16 bases long. Counted from cysteine to phenylalanine, this CDR3 has 15 amino acids. CDR3 DNA is the only sequence kept; it has 45 bases, read in frame from the first base. Here is what the overall study found, with its caveats: Some blood memory CD4+ repertoires from patients and controls contained no sequences matching autoreactive T cell clones. Autoreactive clonotypes were reported to be detected serially in the blood of the same patients and of different patients, but not in the blood of healthy controls. Numbers of sequenced blood memory CD4+ clonotypes were comparable, averaging around 40,000 in patients and some 33,000 in controls. HCRT-specific and TRIB2-specific autoreactive clonotypes were highlighted in plots that compared CD4+ T cell clonotypes in CSF versus blood from the same patient.

Notes on this clone: The antigen it recognizes is unknown. No base quality values were provided; no much bigger clone lies one nucleotide off.

The specimen was CD45RA- memory CD4+ T cells from PBMCs. The label giving this sample's cell subset or site can be read as: memory T cells sorted ex vivo from peripheral blood. This receptor chain uses TRBV5-1 and TRBJ1-1; the D segment could be TRBD1, given 5 matching bases. The sequence derives from a human donor with narcolepsy. The bases are TGCGCCAGCACCCAGGATCAGGGAGAGAACACTGAAGCTTTCTTT. Translation gives CASTQDQGENTEAFF.